This entry concerns a single TCR beta chain. These data come from a study of blood T cell repertoires in COVID-19. For the study at large: Material from acute and convalescent COVID-19 was sourced from the United States, Italy and Spain. PBMCs, B-cell-depleted T cells, or T cells were the source of the cDNA or gDNA that made up the material.

Original processing methods: Reference gene primers were amplified, and this amplification served to estimate nucleated cell counts. Method: immunoSEQ multiplex PCR; TCRdb's copy keeps in-frame clones and lacks some. Clonal size and the V and J genes are those of that table, whereas D and trimming came from the DNA. The profile shows 44,000 or so clones, around 70% of them singletons. The CDR3 extends over 15 amino acids. Germline CDR1 is SQVTM and CDR2 is ANQGSEA. After removal of 4 bases from V and 2 bases from J, the junction contained 6 bases not matched to a gene. Sample: peripheral blood. This TCR was sampled from a man older than 75 with acute or convalescent COVID-19. The chain recombines TRBV29-1 with TRBJ2-2, with 8 bases that match TRBD1. CDR3: CSVVGTGVNTGELFF. CDR3 in DNA: TGCAGCGTTGTGGGGACAGGAGTCAACACCGGGGAGCTGTTTTTT.